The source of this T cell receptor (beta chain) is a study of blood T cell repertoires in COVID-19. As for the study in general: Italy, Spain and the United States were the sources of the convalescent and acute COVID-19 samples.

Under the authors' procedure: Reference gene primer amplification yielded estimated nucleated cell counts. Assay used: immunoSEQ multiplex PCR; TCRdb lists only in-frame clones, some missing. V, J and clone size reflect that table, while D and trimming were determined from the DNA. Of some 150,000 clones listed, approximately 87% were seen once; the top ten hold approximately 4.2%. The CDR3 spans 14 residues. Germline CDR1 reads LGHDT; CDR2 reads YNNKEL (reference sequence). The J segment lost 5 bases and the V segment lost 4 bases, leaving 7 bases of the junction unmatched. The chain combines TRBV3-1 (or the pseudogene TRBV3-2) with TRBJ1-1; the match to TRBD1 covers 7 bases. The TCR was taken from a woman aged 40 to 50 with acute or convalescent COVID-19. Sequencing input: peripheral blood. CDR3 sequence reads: CASSPTRGRTEAFF. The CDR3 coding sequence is TGTGCCAGCAGCCCAACCAGGGGGAGGACTGAAGCTTTCTTT.